The following is a T cell receptor beta chain sequence with its context. The data were obtained in a study of cytomegalovirus exposure and HLA in healthy donors. It was with 60 Vbeta and 13 Jbeta primers that the PCR ran. The assay was immunoSEQ multiplex PCR, and TCRdb's table has in-frame clones only and misses some. The sample records more than 95,000 clones, about 83% being singletons. Germline CDR1 reads MNHEY; CDR2 reads SVGAGI. The V gene lost 1 base and the J gene lost 7 bases, with 8 bases spanning the gap. CDR3 length: 13 residues. The V gene is TRBV6-5, the J gene TRBJ2-1; D might be TRBD1 (5 bases). The origin of this receptor is a man aged 18 to 29 in good health and CMV-seronegative. Sequenced sample: PBMCs. CDR3 DNA: TGTGCCAGCAGTTACTTGACAGAGAATGAGCAGTTCTTC. Translation gives CASSYLTENEQFF.